The 21 T cell receptor beta chains given below trace back to one sample, sequenced in a study of blood T cells in healthy people across ages. Through a sample-barcoded 5' primer and a J-beta primer mix, a second PCR was run for roughly 6 to 11 cycles. TCRdb passed the 5' RACE reads through MiXCR, listing each CDR3 protein once. Here the sample spans some 760,000 distinct CDR3 sequences, roughly 25% being singletons. These records were also assigned to another study, of T cells of mothers and their children.

The sequencing sample was made of blood. The receptor set was obtained from a boy aged 10-17 years in good health.

This clonotype came up a few times. The rearrangement joins TRBV15 to TRBJ1-2, with TRBD1 matching 7 bases. The junction had 7 bases not matched to a gene; V was cut back by 1 base and J by 5 bases. Germline V CDR1 and CDR2: LNHNV, YYDKDF (reference sequence). The length of the CDR3 is 15 residues. For the CDR3, the DNA is TGTGCCACCAGCAGAGTTGAAGGGGGCATGTATGGCTACACCTTC. Translating it yields CATSRVEGGMYGYTF. Together with reference TRBV15 and TRBJ1-2, the CDR3 gives the full variable domain: DAMVIQNPRYQVTQFGKPVTLSCSQTLNHNVMYWYQQKSSQAPKLLFHYYDKDFNNEADTPDNFQSRRPNTSFCFLDIRSPGLGDTAMYLCATSRVEGGMYGYTFGSGTRLTVV.

This clonotype was counted only a few times. V and J are TRBV6-5 and TRBJ1-5, with D uncertain. This CDR3 has 17 residues. V shed 0 bases and J shed 3 bases, with 15 bases lying between them. The germline V gene has CDR1 MNHEY and CDR2 SVGAGI. CDR3 sequence: CASSYSIPGSTNQPQHF. Written as DNA, the CDR3 is TGTGCCAGCAGTTACTCTATCCCGGGAAGTACCAATCAGCCCCAGCATTTT.

CDR3 in DNA: TGTGCCAGCAGCGAGACGGTACGGTCCTACGAGCAGTACTTC. This gives the protein CASSETVRSYEQYF. The chain links TRBV25-1 to TRBJ2-7; D is uncertain. The CDR3 consists of 14 residues. Germline loops: CDR1 MGHDK, CDR2 SYGVNS. The ends were cut back, 6 bases at V and 1 base at J, with 13 bases in the middle.

The chain links TRBV7-9 to TRBJ1-1; no reliable D call. Trimming stripped 5 bases from V and 4 bases from J, with 17 bases between. CDR3 length: 15 amino acids. From germline, CDR1 is SEHNR and CDR2 FQNEAQ (reference sequence). CDR3 coding DNA: TGTGCCAGCAGCCCTCGTTATGAGGGAATCACTGAAGCTTTCTTT. Protein product: CASSPRYEGITEAFF.

The sample holds a few counts of this clonotype. CDR3 nucleotide sequence: TGCGCCAGCTCTGTCCCGGGACAGGGAAACGAGCAGTACTTC. Residues: CASSVPGQGNEQYF. J is TRBJ2-7 and V is TRBV10-1, with TRBD1 identical over 9 bases. V lost 8 bases to trimming and J lost 5 bases; unmatched junction nucleotides: 10. Germline loops: CDR1 WNHNN, CDR2 SYGVQD (reference sequence). The CDR3 totals 14 residues.

The sample holds many counts of this clonotype. A read error may produce the germline difference seen at one junction end. The chain couples TRBV7-9 to TRBJ2-1; no clear D gene. Germline CDR1 is SEHNR and CDR2 is FQNEAQ (reference sequence). The CDR3 runs to 11 residues. This chain's CDR3 is CASSLADEQFF. In DNA, the CDR3 is TGTGCCAGCAGTTTAGCCGATGAGCAGTTCTTC. Full variable domain (rest looked up from reference TRBV7-9 and TRBJ2-1): DTGVSQNPRHKITKRGQNVTFRCDPISEHNRLYWYRQTLGQGPEFLTYFQNEAQLEKSRLLSDRFSAERPKGSFSTLEIQRTEQGDSAMYLCASSLADEQFFGPGTRLTVL.

The V call is TRBV2, the J call TRBJ2-3, with TRBD2 matching 15 bases. The CDR3 is made up of 15 amino acids. Germline CDR1 reads SNHLY; CDR2 reads FYNNEI. After removal of 6 bases from V and 5 bases from J, the junction contained 3 bases not matched to a gene. For the CDR3, the DNA is TGTGCCAGCAGCGGGACTAGCGGGGGGTTAGATACGCAGTATTTT. Its translation: CASSGTSGGLDTQYF.

This clonotype was counted many times. The chain employs TRBV6-6 and TRBJ2-3, with D possibly being TRBD1 (5 bases). The CDR3 consists of 14 residues. The V end lost 2 bases, the J end lost 5 bases, and 11 bases lay between the germline ends. Germline lookup yields CDR1 MNHNY and CDR2 SVGAGI (reference sequence). CDR3 loop: CASSYDQGLDTQYF. The CDR3 nucleotides read TGTGCCAGCAGTTACGACCAGGGCTTAGATACGCAGTATTTT.

V and J are TRBV7-9 and TRBJ1-1, with D uncertain. Per the germline V gene, CDR1 is SEHNR and CDR2 is FQNEAQ (reference sequence). Trimming shortened V by 2 bases and J by 1 base, and 8 bases separated the two germline ends. The CDR3 sequence is 14 residues long. CDR3 DNA: TGTGCCAGCAGCTTAATGGACGGGAACACTGAAGCTTTCTTT. Protein sequence: CASSLMDGNTEAFF. The full variable domain, in which reference TRBV7-9 and TRBJ1-1 provide the parts outside the CDR3, is DTGVSQNPRHKITKRGQNVTFRCDPISEHNRLYWYRQTLGQGPEFLTYFQNEAQLEKSRLLSDRFSAERPKGSFSTLEIQRTEQGDSAMYLCASSLMDGNTEAFFGQGTRLTVV.

The chain recombines TRBV7-9 with TRBJ2-3; D may be TRBD2 (5 bases). The germline V gene has CDR1 SEHNR and CDR2 FQNEAQ (reference sequence). This CDR3 spans 14 amino acids. Trimming pared 3 bases from V and 1 base from J, leaving 8 bases between. The CDR3 loop reads CASSFEGGTDTQYF. The CDR3 nucleotides are TGTGCCAGCAGCTTCGAGGGAGGCACAGATACGCAGTATTTT. The full variable domain, completed using reference TRBV7-9 and TRBJ2-3, is DTGVSQNPRHKITKRGQNVTFRCDPISEHNRLYWYRQTLGQGPEFLTYFQNEAQLEKSRLLSDRFSAERPKGSFSTLEIQRTEQGDSAMYLCASSFEGGTDTQYFGPGTRLTVL.

The CDR3 protein is CASSLWTLNIQYF. CDR3 sequence (DNA): TGTGCCAGCAGCTTGTGGACTCTCAACATTCAGTACTTC. The chain carries TRBV5-6 and TRBJ2-4, with D maybe TRBD2 (5 bases). Germline CDR1 is SGHDT and CDR2 is YYEEEE. CDR3 length: 13 amino acids. The V end lost 1 base, the J end lost 7 bases, and 9 bases lay between the germline ends.

The rearrangement links TRBV29-1 to TRBJ1-2; D is undetermined. Trimming pared 7 bases from V and 3 bases from J, leaving 12 bases between. The germline V gene encodes CDR1 SQVTM and CDR2 ANQGSEA. The CDR3 loop spans 12 amino acids. The CDR3 is CSAKDPDYGYTF. The CDR3 DNA reads as TGCAGCGCCAAAGACCCAGACTATGGCTACACCTTC.

V usage is TRBV7-3 and J usage is TRBJ2-7; 7 nucleotides match TRBD1. The end of the DNA is better explained by TRBJ2-5, so the J call may be wrong. The CDR3 length is 14 residues. From germline, CDR1 is SGHTA and CDR2 FQGTGA. CDR3 coding DNA: TGTGCCAGCCGCGAGGGGTCGGGACAGGAGACCCAGTACTTC. Amino acids: CASREGSGQETQYF.

This clonotype was detected a few times. The J gene is TRBJ1-4, the V gene TRBV4-2; D uncertain. Germline V gives CDR1 LGHNA, CDR2 YNFKEQ. V lost 1 base to trimming and J lost 6 bases, with 6 bases between them. The CDR3 loop spans 13 amino acids. The CDR3 DNA follows: TGTGCCAGCAGCCAAGGGCCAGATGAAAAACTGTTTTTT. It specifies CASSQGPDEKLFF.

V and J are TRBV24-1 and TRBJ2-5, with D unresolved. With 4 bases removed from V and 5 bases from J, the gap between germline ends came to 10 bases. Germline V gene lookup returns CDR1 KGHDR and CDR2 SFDVKD. The CDR3 contains 13 residues. CDR3 in DNA: TGTGCCACCAGTGACGATGACCTCGAGACCCAGTACTTC. Translating it yields CATSDDDLETQYF.

V is TRBV7-9 and J is TRBJ2-3, with D maybe TRBD1 (5 bases). The germline V gene has CDR1 SEHNR and CDR2 FQNEAQ (reference sequence). V was clipped by 2 bases and J by 0 bases, with 9 bases between them. The CDR3 length is 15 residues. CDR3 residues: CASSLSDTSTDTQYF. CDR3 DNA: TGTGCCAGCAGCTTATCGGACACCAGCACAGATACGCAGTATTTT.

The chain joins TRBV7-9 to TRBJ1-2; D is uncertain. Per the germline V gene, CDR1 is SEHNR and CDR2 is FQNEAQ (reference sequence). There are 12 residues in the CDR3. Trimming took 9 bases from V and 3 from J, leaving 11 bases between them. This CDR3 is CASIDGDYGYTF. CDR3 nucleotides: TGTGCCAGTATTGACGGGGACTATGGCTACACCTTC.

This clonotype has only a few counts. CDR3 nucleotides: TGTGCCAGCAGTCACCCGACAGGCTATGGCTACACCTTC. This gives the protein CASSHPTGYGYTF. V is TRBV6-2 or TRBV6-3 and J is TRBJ1-2; D may be TRBD1 (6 bases). The CDR3 spans 13 residues. The V and J ends lost 5 bases and 4 bases respectively, with 11 bases between them. Germline V gene sequence: CDR1 MNHEY, CDR2 SVGEGT.

This clonotype has only a few counts. The chain joins TRBV4-3 to TRBJ2-1; no firm D call. The CDR3 consists of 15 residues. The germline V gene has CDR1 LGHNA and CDR2 YSLEER. The V end lost 0 bases, the J end lost 0 bases, and 6 bases lay between the germline ends. CDR3 sequence (DNA): TGCGCCAGCAGCCAAGATACCGGCTCCTACAATGAGCAGTTCTTC. Its protein is CASSQDTGSYNEQFF.

This clonotype was observed at least ten times. The gene calls are TRBV7-9 and TRBJ1-2; 8 bases agree with TRBD1. Germline CDR1 is SEHNR and CDR2 is FQNEAQ (reference sequence). The CDR3 is 15 residues long. V lost 2 bases and J lost 4; bases outside the gene matches: 6. The chain's CDR3 is CASSLKGRGPYGYTF. The CDR3 DNA is TGTGCCAGCAGCTTAAAGGGCAGGGGGCCCTATGGCTACACCTTC.

In nucleotides, the CDR3 is TGCAGCGTTGAATCGGAGATCACTGAAGCTTTCTTT. Its protein is CSVESEITEAFF. The chain links TRBV29-1 to TRBJ1-1; no definite D call. The V and J ends lost 2 bases and 4 bases respectively, with 8 bases between them. This CDR3 contains 12 residues. Germline CDR1 is SQVTM and CDR2 is ANQGSEA.